The 15 T cell receptor beta chains reported below all come from one sample, sequenced in a study of blood T cell repertoires in COVID-19. Data came from immunoSEQ multiplex PCR; TCRdb stores just in-frame clones and leaves some out. In the table there are 70,000 to 100,000 clones, 90% to 95% of which are singletons. Sequencing was done on a sample of peripheral blood. These receptors all come from a man between 60 and 75 years old with acute or convalescent COVID-19.

The rearrangement joins TRBV9 to TRBJ2-1; the match to TRBD2 covers 8 bases. Germline CDR1 reads SGDLS; CDR2 reads YYNGEE. V lost 4 bases to trimming and J lost 3 bases; unmatched junction nucleotides: 3. The CDR3 is 14 amino acids. The CDR3 DNA reads as TGTGCCAGCAGCACGGGGGGGGACTACAATGAGCAGTTCTTC. It translates to CASSTGGDYNEQFF.

The V call is TRBV27, the J call TRBJ1-1; D is possibly TRBD1 (5 bases). The CDR3 contains 14 residues. Germline lookup yields CDR1 MNHEY and CDR2 SMNVEV (reference sequence). V lost 4 bases, J lost 0 bases, and 9 bases lay in between. CDR3 sequence reads: CASSSGFMNTEAFF. The CDR3 DNA follows: TGTGCCAGCAGTTCAGGGTTTATGAACACTGAAGCTTTCTTT.

J is TRBJ1-3 and V is TRBV28; 10 bases are a match to TRBD1. The CDR3 extends over 18 amino acids. Germline V gives CDR1 MDHEN, CDR2 SYDVKM. Trimming at V came to 6 bases and at J to 0 bases, leaving 11 bases not matched to a gene. The CDR3 DNA sequence: TGTGCCAGCAGCCCGCCGGGACAGGGGTTTTACTCTGGAAACACCATATATTTT. This gives the protein CASSPPGQGFYSGNTIYF.

The chain links TRBV9 to TRBJ1-4; TRBD1 matches 7 bases. CDR1 and CDR2 from the germline V gene are SGDLS and YYNGEE. The V gene end was trimmed by 0 bases and the J gene end by 6 bases; junction bases not matched to a gene: 5. This CDR3 comprises 15 residues. In DNA form, the CDR3 reads TGTGCCAGCAGCGTAGCGGACAGGTACCATGAAAAACTGTTTTTT. This translates into CASSVADRYHEKLFF.

The CDR3 region is CATKRQGFNEQYF. The CDR3 region has the DNA TGTGCCACCAAGAGACAGGGCTTCAACGAGCAGTACTTC. This chain joins TRBV24-1 and TRBJ2-7; 7 bases agree with TRBD1. After removal of 8 bases from V and 5 bases from J, the junction contained 8 bases not matched to a gene. The CDR3 contains 13 residues. CDR1 is KGHDR, CDR2 SFDVKD, per germline.

This rearrangement joins TRBV9 to TRBJ2-7, with 8 nucleotides matching TRBD2. CDR1 SGDLS and CDR2 YYNGEE come from the germline V gene. V lost 5 bases to trimming and J lost 5 bases; unmatched junction nucleotides: 12. The CDR3 spans 15 residues. The CDR3 protein is CASSDEPGGRNEQYF. DNA of the CDR3: TGTGCCAGCAGTGACGAGCCGGGAGGGAGGAACGAGCAGTACTTC.

This chain links TRBV7-2 with TRBJ2-1; TRBD2 matches 10 bases. V lost 4 bases and J lost 5; bases outside the gene matches: 11. This CDR3 spans 17 amino acids. The germline V gene has CDR1 SGHTA and CDR2 FQGNSA. CDR3 sequence: CASSYGGLAGDDNEQFF. The CDR3 DNA reads TGTGCCAGCAGCTACGGCGGGCTAGCGGGAGACGACAATGAGCAGTTCTTC.

This clone showed up just once. The chain combines TRBV5-1 with TRBJ2-2, with no clear D. With 1 base removed from V and 3 bases from J, the gap between germline ends came to 10 bases. The CDR3 totals 15 residues. Germline CDR1 reads SGHRS; CDR2 reads YFSETQ. The CDR3 bases are TGCGCCAGCAGCTTGACGACACCAGACACCGGGGAGCTGTTTTTT. This gives the protein CASSLTTPDTGELFF.

The V gene is TRBV29-1, the J gene TRBJ1-2; TRBD1 agrees at 8 bases. The V gene end was trimmed by 4 bases and the J gene end by 8 bases; junction bases not matched to a gene: 9. The CDR3 is made up of 13 amino acids. The germline gives CDR1 SQVTM, CDR2 ANQGSEA. The CDR3 DNA reads TGCAGCGTTGGTTGGACAGGGTTCTCGGGCTACACCTTC. This sequence encodes CSVGWTGFSGYTF.

This chain joins TRBV18 and TRBJ2-5; D gene ambiguous. The CDR3 runs 14 residues. With 1 base removed from V and 4 bases from J, the gap between germline ends came to 10 bases. Germline V CDR1 and CDR2: KGHSH, LQKENI. In nucleotides, the CDR3 is TGTGCCAGCTCACCACAGGCGGTGACAGAGACCCAGTACTTC. It is translated as CASSPQAVTETQYF.

This chain uses TRBV4-3 with TRBJ1-2; possible D gene TRBD1, 5 bases. The CDR3 is made up of 15 amino acids. V was shortened by 2 bases and J by 9 bases, with 19 bases between the two germline ends. Germline loops: CDR1 LGHNA, CDR2 YSLEER. CDR3 sequence: CASSQIGDLPASYTF. In nucleotides, the CDR3 is TGCGCCAGCAGCCAAATAGGGGACTTACCCGCTAGCTACACCTTC.

The rearrangement links TRBV9 to TRBJ1-2; no definite D call. Germline CDR1 and CDR2: SGDLS and YYNGEE. V dropped 7 bases and J dropped 2 bases, with 9 bases sitting between them. The CDR3 is 12 amino acids. The CDR3: CASSHGNYGYTF. The CDR3, as DNA: TGTGCCAGCTCCCACGGGAACTATGGCTACACCTTC.

The chain recombines TRBV19 with TRBJ2-7; TRBD1 matches 8 bases. The J segment lost 2 bases and the V segment lost 5 bases, leaving 14 bases of the junction unmatched. CDR3 length: 17 amino acids. Germline loops: CDR1 LNHDA, CDR2 SQIVND (reference sequence). CDR3: CASSPNVGQGKAYEQYF. The CDR3, as DNA: TGTGCCAGTAGTCCAAACGTCGGACAGGGAAAAGCCTACGAGCAGTACTTC.

The chain recombines TRBV19 with TRBJ2-7, with a weak D call TRBD2 (6 bases). This CDR3 region has 15 residues. Trimming shortened V by 4 bases and J by 2 bases, and 15 bases separated the two germline ends. Germline V gene data show CDR1 as LNHDA and CDR2 as SQIVND (reference sequence). The chain's CDR3 is CASSSGVRLTYEQYF. CDR3 nucleotides: TGTGCCAGTAGTAGCGGGGTGAGACTAACCTACGAGCAGTACTTC.

The chain couples TRBV11-3 to TRBJ2-1; 10 bases fit TRBD1. The V segment lost 5 bases and the J segment 2 bases; nucleotides outside the gene matches: 12. Per the germline V gene, CDR1 is SGHNT and CDR2 is YENEEA. This CDR3 contains 18 residues. The CDR3 sequence: CASSRSEYGTGAYNEQFF. As DNA, the CDR3 is TGTGCCAGCAGCCGGAGTGAGTACGGGACAGGGGCCTACAATGAGCAGTTCTTC.